These 29 T cell receptor beta chains were all obtained from the same sample, sequenced in a study of early T cells in non-severe SARS-CoV-2 infection. TCRdb re-called the 5' RACE reads with MiXCR, one entry per CDR3 protein. The table lists more than 25,000 distinct CDR3 sequences, over 4.5% of them singletons. The sequencing used whole blood, collected at baseline. These receptors came from an adult who was a healthcare worker with PCR-confirmed SARS-CoV-2 infection or an uninfected control (not recorded which).

This clonotype has at least ten counts. V gene TRBV27 combines with J gene TRBJ1-5; 8 positions match TRBD1. V shed 0 bases, J shed 4 bases, and the junction held 8 bases outside the gene matches. Germline V gene sequence: CDR1 MNHEY, CDR2 SMNVEV (reference sequence). There are 17 residues in the CDR3. CDR3 sequence reads: CASSLSMLTGVNQPQHF. CDR3 in DNA: TGTGCCAGCAGTTTATCGATGCTGACAGGGGTGAATCAGCCCCAGCATTTT.

There are many counts of this clonotype. The chain links TRBV7-9 to TRBJ2-2; the D gene is possibly TRBD2 (5 bases). The germline V and J ends were trimmed by 1 base and 0 bases, with 12 bases remaining between them. Germline CDR1 SEHNR, CDR2 FQNEAQ (reference sequence). This CDR3 is 17 amino acids long. The CDR3 is CASSLESRAANTGELFF. DNA of the CDR3: TGTGCCAGCAGCTTAGAGAGTCGAGCGGCGAACACCGGGGAGCTGTTTTTT.

Of note for this clonotype: A clone one base away is much larger, so this may be a read error. The chain has TRBV12-3 or TRBV12-4 and TRBJ2-1; D is ambiguous. The CDR3 extends over 12 amino acids. The CDR3 reads CASRLEAREQFF. The CDR3 nucleotides are TGTGCCAGCAGATTAGAAGCCAGGGAGCAGTTCTTC.

In this sample, this clonotype turned up many times. V is TRBV10-3 and J is TRBJ2-2; no clear D. The V end lost 0 bases, the J end lost 1 base, and 15 bases lay between the germline ends. This CDR3 has 18 residues. Germline CDR1 ENHRY, CDR2 SYGVKD. This CDR3 is CAISESILSSQNTGELFF. In DNA, the CDR3 is TGTGCCATCAGTGAGTCGATCCTCAGCAGCCAGAACACCGGGGAGCTGTTTTTT.

The chain recombines TRBV5-1 with TRBJ2-3; D unresolved. V lost 4 bases and J 6 bases, leaving 6 bases between the germline ends. This CDR3 has 11 residues. CDR1 and CDR2 (germline): SGHRS, YFSETQ. CDR3 residues: CASSQDDTQYF. DNA for the CDR3: TGCGCCAGCAGCCAAGACGATACGCAGTATTTT.

This clonotype occurred a few times. This chain connects TRBV7-2 to TRBJ2-2; D uncertain. Germline CDR1 and CDR2: SGHTA and FQGNSA. This CDR3 is built from 13 residues. Trimming shortened V by 6 bases and J by 9 bases, and 14 bases separated the two germline ends. DNA of the CDR3: TGTGCCAGCAGTGCCCCGGCCGCCCGGGAGCTGTTTTTT. Translated: CASSAPAARELFF.

Ten or more counts support this clonotype. At one of its ends the junction is not consistent with the germline gene, which may arise from a read error. The rearrangement joins TRBV10-2 to TRBJ2-7; 16 nucleotides align to TRBD2. Germline V gives CDR1 WSHSY, CDR2 SAAADI. This CDR3 is built from 14 residues. CDR3 sequence (DNA): TGCGCCAGCAGTGAGTGGGGACTAGCGGGAGGGCCCAACTTC. Translating it yields CASSEWGLAGGPNF.

This clonotype has ten or more counts. The chain is built from TRBV7-8 and TRBJ2-1; D remains unclear. Germline values: CDR1 SGHVS, CDR2 FQNEAQ. V was shortened by 4 bases and J by 5 bases, with 12 bases between the two germline ends. The CDR3 has 14 residues. The CDR3 DNA reads TGTGCCAGCAGCTCCCCGACGGAAAACAATGAGCAGTTCTTC. It codes for CASSSPTENNEQFF.

This clonotype was observed at least ten times. The J gene is TRBJ2-3, the V gene TRBV5-5; 10 nucleotides align to TRBD2. The V gene end was trimmed by 0 bases and the J gene end by 3 bases; junction bases not matched to a gene: 4. CDR1 is SGHKS and CDR2 is YYEKEE in the germline V gene (reference sequence). The CDR3 contains 16 residues. The CDR3 loop reads CASSLDLLAGTDTQYF. CDR3 nucleotide sequence: TGTGCCAGCAGCTTGGATTTACTAGCGGGAACAGATACGCAGTATTTT.

Turning to this clonotype: Possible read error: a much larger clone is one base away. The CDR3 does not end in the conserved phenylalanine or tryptophan, so this is likely a read error. The chain carries TRBV14 and TRBJ2-7, with D uncertain. Germline lookup yields CDR1 SGHDN and CDR2 FVKESK. The V and J ends lost 3 bases and 3 bases respectively, with 9 bases between them. The CDR3 runs 13 residues. The CDR3 loop is CASSQVVGYEQYY. CDR3 in DNA: TGTGCCAGCAGCCAGGTAGTCGGCTACGAGCAGTACTAC.

This clonotype was recorded at least ten times. The chain carries TRBV6-5 and TRBJ2-2; D call uncertain. This CDR3 spans 13 amino acids. V was pared by 6 bases and J by 6 bases, with 11 bases between. CDR1 and CDR2 (germline): MNHEY, SVGAGI. The CDR3 spells CASRPGSSGELFF. The CDR3 DNA follows: TGTGCCAGCAGGCCCGGCAGCTCCGGGGAGCTGTTTTTT.

This clonotype was picked up many times. The V call is TRBV7-2, the J call TRBJ1-1; D is perhaps TRBD1 (6 bases). Germline-derived CDR1 and CDR2 are SGHTA and FQGNSA. The CDR3 extends over 14 amino acids. V was cut by 1 base and J by 8 bases, with 14 bases left in between. This CDR3 reads CASSLGSFGTEAFF. The CDR3 DNA reads TGTGCCAGCAGCTTAGGTAGTTTCGGGACAGAAGCTTTCTTT.

This clonotype was recorded at least ten times. The rearrangement links TRBV10-2 to TRBJ2-5; TRBD1 agrees at 7 bases. Germline CDR1 WSHSY, CDR2 SAAADI. Trimming removed 7 bases from V and 2 bases from J; junction bases left unmatched: 10. The CDR3 loop spans 15 amino acids. The CDR3 DNA reads TGCGCCAGCAACAGCGACAGGGTCGGACAAGAGACCCAGTACTTC. This translates into CASNSDRVGQETQYF.

In this sample, this clonotype turned up many times. The chain recombines TRBV5-1 with TRBJ1-5; D gene uncertain. The germline V gene has CDR1 SGHRS and CDR2 YFSETQ. V dropped 0 bases and J dropped 3 bases, with 4 bases sitting between them. CDR3 length: 13 amino acids. The DNA for the CDR3 is TGCGCCAGCAGCTTGGTTTTCAATCAGCCCCAGCATTTT. Residues: CASSLVFNQPQHF.

For the CDR3, the DNA is TGTGCCAGCAGCTTAGCGGCAGGGGCGAGGAGTGAAAAACTGTTTTTT. This sequence encodes CASSLAAGARSEKLFF. The chain employs TRBV7-9 and TRBJ1-4, with D possibly TRBD1 on 6 matching bases. V gave up 0 bases and J gave up 7 bases, with 15 bases separating them. CDR1 is SEHNR and CDR2 is FQNEAQ in the germline V gene (reference sequence). This CDR3 has 16 residues. Full variable domain (outside the CDR3, taken from reference TRBV7-9 and TRBJ1-4): DTGVSQNPRHKITKRGQNVTFRCDPISEHNRLYWYRQTLGQGPEFLTYFQNEAQLEKSRLLSDRFSAERPKGSFSTLEIQRTEQGDSAMYLCASSLAAGARSEKLFFGSGTQLSVL.

This clonotype was seen ten or more times. This chain uses TRBV7-3 with TRBJ2-3; no clear D gene. Trimming removed 6 bases from V and 4 bases from J, with 8 bases in between. CDR3 length: 12 residues. Germline V gives CDR1 SGHTA, CDR2 FQGTGA. CDR3 loop: CASSSESDTQYF. Written as DNA, the CDR3 is TGTGCCAGCAGTTCGGAATCAGATACGCAGTATTTT. Full variable domain (rest looked up from reference TRBV7-3 and TRBJ2-3): GAGVSQTPSNKVTEKGKYVELRCDPISGHTALYWYRQSLGQGPEFLIYFQGTGAADDSGLPNDRFFAVRPEGSVSTLKIQRTERGDSAVYLCASSSESDTQYFGPGTRLTVL.

The chain carries TRBV7-8 and TRBJ2-2; no firm D call. V lost 6 bases and J 5 bases, leaving 19 bases between the germline ends. CDR1 is SGHVS and CDR2 is FQNEAQ in the germline V gene. There are 16 residues in the CDR3. The CDR3 region has the DNA TGTGCCAGCAGTGGCCGGGTCGCTCTAGGGACCGGGGAGCTGTTTTTT. Encoded protein: CASSGRVALGTGELFF.

This clonotype was counted many times. The DNA of the CDR3 is TGTGCCAGCTCCCTTGGGACAGGGGCGAACACTGAAGCTTTCTTT. Its protein is CASSLGTGANTEAFF. The gene calls are TRBV18 and TRBJ1-1, with 10 bases identical to TRBD1. V shed 6 bases, J shed 1 base, and the junction held 5 bases outside the gene matches. CDR3 length: 15 amino acids. Per the germline V gene, CDR1 is KGHSH and CDR2 is LQKENI.

This clonotype was counted at least ten times. The rearrangement uses TRBV13 and TRBJ1-1; 10 positions agree with TRBD1. With 1 base clipped from V and 10 bases from J, the junction kept 6 bases outside the gene matches. Looked up from germline, CDR1 is PRHDT and CDR2 is FYEKMQ (reference sequence). The CDR3 consists of 14 residues. The CDR3 reads CASSLEGTGVTAFF. The CDR3 DNA follows: TGTGCCAGCAGCTTAGAGGGGACAGGGGTAACAGCTTTCTTT.

This clonotype was recorded at least ten times. The chain employs TRBV6-5 and TRBJ1-5; no clear D gene. V lost 6 bases and J 7 bases, leaving 22 bases between the germline ends. The CDR3 extends over 16 amino acids. Germline CDR1 MNHEY, CDR2 SVGAGI. The CDR3 is CASSLRGIVSRQPQHF. The CDR3 nucleotides read TGTGCCAGCAGCTTGAGAGGGATCGTCAGTAGGCAGCCCCAGCATTTT.

This clonotype was detected many times. This sequence joins TRBV19 and TRBJ1-5; no clear D gene. Deletions cut 6 bases from V and 2 bases from J, with 14 bases between. The CDR3 consists of 15 residues. Germline CDR1 is LNHDA and CDR2 is SQIVND (reference sequence). The CDR3 loop is CASSFSREGNQPQHF. As DNA, the CDR3 is TGTGCCAGTAGCTTCTCGAGGGAGGGCAATCAGCCCCAGCATTTT. Looking up the rest from reference TRBV19 and TRBJ1-5 gives the full variable domain: DGGITQSPKYLFRKEGQNVTLSCEQNLNHDAMYWYRQDPGQGLRLIYYSQIVNDFQKGDIAEGYSVSREKKESFPLTVTSAQKNPTAFYLCASSFSREGNQPQHFGDGTRLSIL.

The table lists this clonotype with many counts. The chain combines TRBV3-1 with TRBJ1-1; D remains ambiguous. With 4 bases removed from V and 0 bases from J, the gap between germline ends came to 9 bases. Germline V lookup: CDR1 LGHDT, CDR2 YNNKEL (reference sequence). The CDR3 loop spans 14 amino acids. The CDR3 region is CASSPPAMNTEAFF. The DNA of the CDR3 is TGTGCCAGCAGCCCCCCTGCAATGAACACTGAAGCTTTCTTT.

The chain employs TRBV5-4 and TRBJ1-2, with unresolved D. V lost 4 bases and J 1 base, leaving 20 bases between the germline ends. Germline loops: CDR1 SGHNT, CDR2 YYREEE (reference sequence). This CDR3 comprises 17 residues. The CDR3 DNA is TGTGCCAGCAGCCGCTTGTCGAGGGCAGCGCTTAACTATGGCTACACCTTC. It is translated as CASSRLSRAALNYGYTF.

This clonotype occurred many times. The chain employs TRBV7-6 and TRBJ2-1, with D perhaps TRBD1 (5 bases). The V end lost 1 base, the J end lost 7 bases, and 11 bases lay between the germline ends. This CDR3 comprises 14 residues. The germline CDR1 and CDR2 sequences are SGHVS and FNYEAQ. CDR3 sequence reads: CASSLGRVGNEQFF. The CDR3 coding sequence is TGTGCCAGCAGCTTAGGCAGGGTAGGAAATGAGCAGTTCTTC. The variable domain in full, completed from reference TRBV7-6 and TRBJ2-1, reads GAGVSQSPRYKVTKRGQDVALRCDPISGHVSLYWYRQALGQGPEFLTYFNYEAQQDKSGLPNDRFSAERPEGSISTLTIQRTEQRDSAMYRCASSLGRVGNEQFFGPGTRLTVL.

This clonotype was seen at least ten times. J is TRBJ2-1 and V is TRBV10-3; 10 bases align to TRBD1. Trimming cost V 3 bases and J 6 bases; bases outside gene matches: 5. CDR1 is ENHRY, CDR2 SYGVKD, per germline. The CDR3 extends over 15 amino acids. The chain's CDR3 is CAISDGTGVFNEQFF. For the CDR3, the DNA is TGTGCCATCAGTGATGGGACAGGGGTCTTCAATGAGCAGTTCTTC.

This clonotype was recorded at least ten times. J is TRBJ2-1 and V is TRBV11-2; D unresolved. Looked up from germline, CDR1 is SGHAT and CDR2 is FQNNGV. V gave up 5 bases and J gave up 0 bases, with 11 bases separating them. The CDR3 loop spans 15 amino acids. Here the CDR3 DNA reads TGTGCCAGCAGCCAGGCTTTTAGCTCCTACAATGAGCAGTTCTTC. It yields the protein CASSQAFSSYNEQFF.

In this sample, this clonotype turned up many times. The chain is built from TRBV4-3 and TRBJ2-7; D ambiguous. Trimming shortened V by 4 bases and J by 0 bases, and 7 bases separated the two germline ends. There are 13 residues in the CDR3. Germline V gene sequence: CDR1 LGHNA, CDR2 YSLEER. Here the CDR3 DNA reads TGCGCCAGCAGCCTGGGAATCTCCTACGAGCAGTACTTC. This sequence encodes CASSLGISYEQYF.

The sample holds many counts of this clonotype. The V call is TRBV3-1, the J call TRBJ2-5, with D unclear. Trimming removed 0 bases at V and 2 bases at J, with 7 bases between. CDR1 is LGHDT and CDR2 is YNNKEL in the germline V gene (reference sequence). The CDR3 is 14 residues long. CDR3 bases: TGTGCCAGCAGCCAAGAAGGGATACAAGAGACCCAGTACTTC. This sequence encodes CASSQEGIQETQYF.

This clonotype was seen at least ten times. The chain combines TRBV4-3 with TRBJ1-1; 8 bases fit TRBD1. The CDR3 extends over 15 amino acids. Germline lookup yields CDR1 LGHNA and CDR2 YSLEER. The ends lost 2 bases at V and 3 bases at J; junction bases unmatched: 5. CDR3: CASSQMTGVDTEAFF. In nucleotides, the CDR3 is TGCGCCAGCAGCCAAATGACAGGGGTGGACACTGAAGCTTTCTTT.